What follows are 27 T cell receptor beta chains derived from one specimen sequenced in a study of long-term antiretroviral therapy in people with HIV. Version v3.0 of the immunoSEQ assay ran at survey level. This table comes from immunoSEQ multiplex PCR, and its TCRdb copy is limited to in-frame clones, with some not included. The sample holds about 28,000 clones, about nine tenths seen once. Sequences were derived from unsorted PBMCs, sampled 3.2 years before starting antiretroviral therapy. These receptors came from a man in his fifties with HIV.

The CDR3 spells CASTKRDTDIQYF. The CDR3 DNA sequence: TGTGCCAGCACCAAGAGGGACACGGACATTCAGTACTTC. The rearrangement uses TRBV6-5 and TRBJ2-4; a weak D match, TRBD1 (6 bases). Per the germline V gene, CDR1 is MNHEY and CDR2 is SVGAGI. Deletions cut 7 bases from V and 8 bases from J, with 15 bases between. This CDR3 contains 13 residues.

The chain has TRBV21-1 and TRBJ2-4; the table names TRBD2, a call not compared with the DNA. TRBV21-1 is a listed pseudogene. The CDR3 loop spans 21 amino acids. In DNA form, the CDR3 reads TGTGCCAGCAGCAACGGCAAAAGCGCGGGAAACCAGCGGGAGTGCAAAAACATTCAGTACTTC. This sequence encodes CASSNGKSAGNQRECKNIQYF.

This chain uses TRBV6-5 with TRBJ2-7; D is undetermined. Germline V CDR1 and CDR2: MNHEY, SVGAGI. Trimming removed 2 bases at V and 4 bases at J, with 9 bases between. CDR3 size: 13 residues. The CDR3 here is CASSYRQPYEQYF. CDR3 bases: TGTGCCAGCAGTTACCGACAACCTTACGAGCAGTACTTC.

This clone was recorded a few times. This chain uses TRBV27 with TRBJ2-7; TRBD1 matches 9 bases. Trimming cost V 3 bases and J 3 bases; bases outside gene matches: 3. The CDR3 spans 14 residues. Germline CDR1 MNHEY, CDR2 SMNVEV (reference sequence). In DNA, the CDR3 is TGTGCCAGCAGTTTGGGACAGGGCGTCTACGAGCAGTACTTC. This sequence encodes CASSLGQGVYEQYF.

The rearrangement uses TRBV29-1 and TRBJ1-2, with 7 bases identical to TRBD1. V shed 6 bases, J shed 4 bases, and the junction held 8 bases outside the gene matches. This CDR3 contains 13 residues. Germline CDR1 reads SQVTM; CDR2 reads ANQGSEA. The CDR3 loop reads CSVVGTVTYGYTF. CDR3 nucleotide sequence: TGCAGCGTCGTGGGGACAGTGACCTATGGCTACACCTTC.

This chain joins TRBV6-4 and TRBJ1-2; the D gene is possibly TRBD1 (6 bases). Germline loops: CDR1 MRHNA, CDR2 SNTAGT. Trimming stripped 5 bases from V and 3 bases from J, with 10 bases between. CDR3 size: 13 residues. CDR3 coding DNA: TGTGCCAGCAGTCCCGGACAGCACTATGGCTACACCTTC. It codes for CASSPGQHYGYTF.

The DNA for the CDR3 is TGTGCCAGCAGCGTCAACTCGGGACTAGCTTACTACGAGCAGTACTTC. Its protein product is CASSVNSGLAYYEQYF. The chain is built from TRBV9 and TRBJ2-7; 9 positions agree with TRBD2. Germline values: CDR1 SGDLS, CDR2 YYNGEE. Losses at the gene ends were 2 bases for V and 3 bases for J; bases not matched to a gene: 9. The CDR3 is 16 amino acids.

The J gene is TRBJ2-6, the V gene TRBV9, with 7 bases matching TRBD2. The CDR3 extends over 17 amino acids. CDR1 is SGDLS, CDR2 YYNGEE, per germline. V lost 0 bases and J lost 0; bases outside the gene matches: 3. The CDR3 sequence is CASSVAGGGSGANVLTF. As DNA, the CDR3 is TGTGCCAGCAGCGTAGCTGGGGGGGGCTCTGGGGCCAACGTCCTGACTTTC.

The chain has TRBV7-2 and TRBJ1-2; D gene unclear. The CDR3 is made up of 13 amino acids. CDR1 and CDR2 from the germline V gene are SGHTA and FQGNSA. V shed 6 bases and J shed 7 bases, with 15 bases lying between them. This chain's CDR3 is CASSPTTMGGYTF. Written as DNA, the CDR3 is TGTGCCAGCAGTCCGACTACCATGGGTGGCTACACCTTC.

The rearrangement joins TRBV7-2 to TRBJ1-5; D remains unclear. The CDR3 runs to 13 residues. The ends were cut back, 3 bases at V and 6 bases at J, with 9 bases in the middle. CDR1 is SGHTA, CDR2 FQGNSA, per germline. The CDR3 here is CASSFGRAQPQHF. The CDR3 bases are TGTGCCAGCAGCTTTGGACGGGCTCAGCCCCAGCATTTT.

The CDR3 DNA sequence: TGTGCCAGCAGCTTAGGCGGGGGGGCCTACAATGAGCAGTTCTTC. Protein sequence: CASSLGGGAYNEQFF. The V call is TRBV11-2, the J call TRBJ2-1; 9 bases align to TRBD2. CDR3 length: 15 amino acids. Germline V gene lookup returns CDR1 SGHAT and CDR2 FQNNGV. V lost 1 base, J lost 2 bases, and 0 bases stayed unmatched.

The chain is built from TRBV6-5 and TRBJ1-3; no clear D gene. The CDR3 is made up of 12 amino acids. Germline values: CDR1 MNHEY, CDR2 SVGAGI. Trimming removed 6 bases at V and 0 bases at J, with 3 bases between. CDR3 coding DNA: TGTGCCAGCAGGAACTCTGGAAACACCATATATTTT. This encodes CASRNSGNTIYF.

This clone was seen a handful of times. The CDR3 region has the DNA TGTGCCAGTAGTCCGGGACTAGCGGGACGCGAGCAGTACTTC. Translated, it gives CASSPGLAGREQYF. The chain couples TRBV19 to TRBJ2-7; the match to TRBD2 covers 13 bases. The junction had 4 bases not matched to a gene; V was cut back by 5 bases and J by 6 bases. In germline, CDR1 is LNHDA, CDR2 SQIVND (reference sequence). The CDR3 has 14 amino acids.

This chain joins TRBV15 and TRBJ2-1; the match to TRBD2 covers 8 bases. The CDR3 covers 16 residues. The germline V gene has CDR1 LNHNV and CDR2 YYDKDF (reference sequence). V was pared by 0 bases and J by 3 bases, with 4 bases of the junction left unmatched. The CDR3 nucleotides are TGTGCCACCAGCAGAGATCCCAGCGGGAGCTACAATGAGCAGTTCTTC. Protein: CATSRDPSGSYNEQFF. The variable domain in full, with the rest retrieved from reference TRBV15 and TRBJ2-1, is DAMVIQNPRYQVTQFGKPVTLSCSQTLNHNVMYWYQQKSSQAPKLLFHYYDKDFNNEADTPDNFQSRRPNTSFCFLDIRSPGLGDTAMYLCATSRDPSGSYNEQFFGPGTRLTVL.

The sample holds one count of this clone. The chain recombines TRBV14 with TRBJ2-3, with 7 nucleotides matching TRBD2. CDR3 length equals 15 residues. From germline, CDR1 is SGHDN and CDR2 FVKESK. The ends lost 5 bases at V and 2 bases at J; junction bases unmatched: 7. The CDR3 is CASSNRDYYTDTQYF. In DNA, the CDR3 is TGTGCCAGCAGCAACCGGGACTACTACACAGATACGCAGTATTTT. Filled out from reference TRBV14 and TRBJ2-3, the complete variable domain reads EAGVTQFPSHSVIEKGQTVTLRCDPISGHDNLYWYRRVMGKEIKFLLHFVKESKQDESGMPNNRFLAERTGGTYSTLKVQPAELEDSGVYFCASSNRDYYTDTQYFGPGTRLTVL.

The V and J genes are TRBV6-5 and TRBJ2-5; 7 bases line up with TRBD1. CDR3 length: 13 amino acids. V shed 2 bases and J 4 bases; nucleotides not matched to a gene: 1. CDR1 and CDR2 (germline): MNHEY, SVGAGI. CDR3 region: CASSYAGGETQYF. The CDR3 region has the DNA TGTGCCAGCAGTTACGCAGGGGGAGAGACCCAGTACTTC.

The chain couples TRBV10-3 to TRBJ2-7; D not resolved. The CDR3 consists of 11 residues. Germline loops: CDR1 ENHRY, CDR2 SYGVKD. V lost 2 bases, J lost 2 bases, and 1 base lay in between. As DNA, the CDR3 is TGTGCCATCAGTGAGACCTACGAGCAGTACTTC. This sequence encodes CAISETYEQYF.

V is TRBV6-5 and J is TRBJ2-7; D call uncertain. CDR3 length equals 14 residues. The ends were cut back, 3 bases at V and 2 bases at J, with 11 bases in the middle. Germline assignment: CDR1 MNHEY and CDR2 SVGAGI. CDR3 region: CASSYGLGTYEQYF. The CDR3 DNA is TGTGCCAGCAGTTATGGGCTCGGAACCTACGAGCAGTACTTC.

V is TRBV7-9 and J is TRBJ2-7, with D possibly being TRBD2 (5 bases). V lost 2 bases, J lost 2 bases, and 16 bases lay in between. This CDR3 is 16 amino acids long. Germline loops: CDR1 SEHNR, CDR2 FQNEAQ (reference sequence). In DNA, the CDR3 is TGTGCCAGCAGCTTACAAAACACGTTACTAGCCTACGAGCAGTACTTC. It is translated as CASSLQNTLLAYEQYF.

The rearrangement joins TRBV4-3 to TRBJ1-2; D may be TRBD1 (5 bases). Germline loops: CDR1 LGHNA, CDR2 YSLEER. The CDR3 length is 14 residues. Deletions cut 3 bases from V and 1 base from J, with 9 bases between. The CDR3 protein is CASSHGTLNYGYTF. The CDR3 region has the DNA TGCGCCAGCAGCCACGGGACCCTTAACTATGGCTACACCTTC.

The sample holds a few counts of this clone. The CDR3 DNA is TGCGCCAGCAGCCAAGAGGGGGGAGGCGAGCAGTACTTC. Translating gives CASSQEGGGEQYF. The chain carries TRBV4-3 and TRBJ2-7; D is perhaps TRBD2 (6 bases). Germline loops: CDR1 LGHNA, CDR2 YSLEER. Trimming took off 0 bases at V and 6 bases at J, with 9 bases between the two ends. This CDR3 has 13 amino acids.

The gene calls are TRBV6-6 and TRBJ2-7, with 9 bases that match TRBD1. The CDR3 runs 14 residues. Losses at the gene ends were 6 bases for V and 4 bases for J; bases not matched to a gene: 7. CDR1 is MNHNY and CDR2 is SVGAGI in the germline V gene (reference sequence). The chain's CDR3 is CASSWGQGRYEQYF. CDR3 DNA sequence: TGTGCCAGCAGCTGGGGACAGGGTCGATACGAGCAGTACTTC.

This chain connects TRBV6-5 to TRBJ1-1; D is unresolved. The germline V and J ends were trimmed by 0 bases and 5 bases, with 16 bases remaining between them. Germline V CDR1 and CDR2: MNHEY, SVGAGI. CDR3 size: 16 residues. The CDR3 is CASSYSAAQRGTEAFF. The CDR3 nucleotides are TGTGCCAGCAGTTACTCGGCGGCGCAGAGAGGGACTGAAGCTTTCTTT.

The rearrangement uses TRBV7-2 and TRBJ2-2; the match to TRBD2 covers 12 bases. J gave up 5 bases and V 3 bases, and 7 bases lay outside the gene matches. In germline, CDR1 is SGHTA, CDR2 FQGNSA. The CDR3 loop spans 17 amino acids. CDR3 sequence reads: CASSFRLAGVGTGELFF. The CDR3 DNA reads TGTGCCAGCAGCTTCCGACTAGCGGGAGTAGGGACCGGGGAGCTGTTTTTT.

The CDR3, as DNA: TGTGCCAGCAGTCCAACTAGCGGGAGGGCCCGGGGGAATGAGCAGTTCTTC. Residues: CASSPTSGRARGNEQFF. The V call is TRBV27, the J call TRBJ2-1; 13 bases align to TRBD2. Germline V gene data show CDR1 as MNHEY and CDR2 as SMNVEV (reference sequence). Unmatched junction bases numbered 11, after V lost 5 bases and J lost 7 bases. The CDR3 extends over 17 amino acids.

The chain is built from TRBV5-1 and TRBJ2-1; possibly TRBD2 for D (6 bases). The germline V gene encodes CDR1 SGHRS and CDR2 YFSETQ. The length of the CDR3 is 15 residues. V lost 6 bases and J lost 6, with 19 bases in between. The CDR3 sequence: CASTPPGTPTNEQFF. CDR3 in DNA: TGCGCCAGCACTCCACCCGGGACTCCCACCAATGAGCAGTTCTTC.

V and J are TRBV18 and TRBJ2-5; possibly TRBD2 for D (6 bases). TRBJ2-7 explains the end of the DNA better; the J call may be wrong. Per germline, CDR1 KGHSH and CDR2 LQKENI. The CDR3 runs to 17 residues. The CDR3 region is CASSPSSSRDLTYEQYF. Here the CDR3 DNA reads TGTGCCAGCTCACCGTCGTCTTCCCGGGACTTAACCTACGAGCAGTACTTC.